This passage covers 23 T cell receptor beta chains from one sample sequenced in a study of neurological immune-mediated disorders. MiXCR was run by TCRdb on the 5' RACE reads, yielding one entry per CDR3 protein. The sample lists roughly 74,000 distinct CDR3 sequences, roughly 5.5% occurring once. The sequenced sample was PBMCs. Source of these receptors: a man aged 18 to 29 with multiple sclerosis.

This clonotype has ten or more counts. The CDR3 reads CASSLARDRSGANVLTF. Written as DNA, the CDR3 is TGCGCCAGCAGCTTGGCGCGGGACCGCTCTGGGGCCAACGTCCTGACTTTC. The chain couples TRBV5-1 to TRBJ2-6, with D perhaps matching TRBD2 (6 bases). The ends were cut back, 0 bases at V and 0 bases at J, with 10 bases in the middle. The CDR3 length is 17 residues. The germline V gene encodes CDR1 SGHRS and CDR2 YFSETQ.

This chain uses TRBV20-1 with TRBJ2-1, with D perhaps being TRBD1 or TRBD2 (5 bases each). V was cut by 6 bases and J by 12 bases, with 15 bases left in between. Per germline, CDR1 DFQATT and CDR2 SNEGSKA (reference sequence). The CDR3 sequence is 11 residues long. The CDR3 loop is CSAIGAGRQFF. The CDR3 DNA reads as TGCAGTGCCATCGGGGCAGGGCGGCAGTTCTTC.

This clonotype occurred many times. V usage is TRBV12-3 or TRBV12-4 and J usage is TRBJ2-1; TRBD2 matches at 7 bases. The trim removed 3 bases at V and 3 bases at J, leaving 8 bases unmatched. The CDR3 loop spans 16 amino acids. In nucleotides, the CDR3 is TGTGCCAGCAGTTTTCGGCCTGCGGGGGACTACAATGAGCAGTTCTTC. Protein sequence: CASSFRPAGDYNEQFF.

This clonotype has at least ten counts. V usage is TRBV20-1 and J usage is TRBJ2-7; TRBD2 matches 7 bases. There are 12 residues in the CDR3. Per germline, CDR1 DFQATT and CDR2 SNEGSKA (reference sequence). V was clipped by 6 bases and J by 5 bases; unmatched bases: 7. This CDR3 reads CSAPWGGHEQYF. For the CDR3, the DNA is TGCAGTGCCCCGTGGGGGGGTCACGAGCAGTACTTC.

At least ten counts were recorded for this clonotype. The V and J genes are TRBV20-1 and TRBJ2-1, with 12 nucleotides matching TRBD2. Germline V lookup: CDR1 DFQATT, CDR2 SNEGSKA (reference sequence). V gave up 2 bases and J gave up 6 bases; unmatched junction bases: 2. The CDR3 is 14 amino acids. The CDR3: CSARSSGRANEQFF. DNA of the CDR3: TGCAGTGCTAGATCTAGCGGGAGGGCCAATGAGCAGTTCTTC.

This clonotype was counted ten times or more. The CDR3 DNA reads TGTGCCAGCAGCCTTATAGCGGCCGAGCAGTACTTC. Translation gives CASSLIAAEQYF. The rearrangement links TRBV4-2 to TRBJ2-7, with D perhaps matching TRBD2 (6 bases). Trimming left V 4 bases short and J 6 bases short, with 10 bases between. The CDR3 consists of 12 residues. The germline CDR1 and CDR2 sequences are LGHNA and YNFKEQ.

A note on this clonotype: One end of the junction is discordant with germline, which a read error may explain. The rearrangement links TRBV5-1 to TRBJ1-5; TRBD1 agrees at 7 bases. Germline values: CDR1 SGHRS, CDR2 YFSETQ. The CDR3 is made up of 14 amino acids. The CDR3 region is CASSQAGGGQPQNF. CDR3 DNA sequence: TGCGCCAGCAGCCAGGCGGGGGGGGGACAGCCCCAGAATTTT.

This clonotype was detected ten times or more. The chain links TRBV20-1 to TRBJ2-7, with D possibly matching TRBD2 (7 bases). CDR1 and CDR2 (germline): DFQATT, SNEGSKA (reference sequence). This CDR3 is built from 14 residues. Trimming cost V 3 bases and J 5 bases, with 17 bases left between them. In DNA, the CDR3 is TGCAGTGCTAGCCGCGGGGGCAGGGGAAACGAGCAGTACTTC. As protein: CSASRGGRGNEQYF.

This chain uses TRBV20-1 with TRBJ1-5, with a weak D call TRBD1 (5 bases). The CDR3 covers 15 residues. Germline CDR1 DFQATT, CDR2 SNEGSKA (reference sequence). V lost 6 bases to trimming and J lost 0 bases, with 15 bases between them. The CDR3 region is CSAARAGDSNQPQHF. DNA for the CDR3: TGCAGTGCCGCCAGGGCGGGGGATAGCAATCAGCCCCAGCATTTT.

This clonotype has at least ten counts. CDR3 protein: CSSVEGLSGEAFF. The CDR3 DNA sequence: TGCAGCTCGGTAGAGGGCCTCTCCGGTGAAGCTTTCTTT. V is TRBV29-1 and J is TRBJ1-1; D ambiguous. This CDR3 comprises 13 residues. Trimming pared 8 bases from V and 7 bases from J, leaving 20 bases between. Germline CDR1 reads SQVTM; CDR2 reads ANQGSEA.

This clonotype was seen only a few times. This may arise from a read error, as a much more abundant clone is one base away. This rearrangement joins TRBV9 to TRBJ2-2, with a weak D call TRBD1 (6 bases). The germline CDR1 and CDR2 sequences are SGDLS and YYNGEE. The CDR3 length is 15 residues. Trimming took 3 bases from V and 3 from J, leaving 12 bases between them. The CDR3 is CASSARTEYTGELFF. CDR3 DNA: TGTGCCAGCAGCGCCCGGACAGAATACACCGGGGAGCTGTTTTTT.

This clonotype was recorded at least ten times. The DNA of the CDR3 is TGCAGTGCTGCCCCGGGGGGCCCCAGCTCCTACAATGAGCAGTTCTTC. Translating it yields CSAAPGGPSSYNEQFF. V gene TRBV20-1 combines with J gene TRBJ2-1; maybe TRBD2 (7 bases). Trimming pared 5 bases from V and 0 bases from J, leaving 17 bases between. CDR3 length: 16 residues. CDR1 is DFQATT, CDR2 SNEGSKA, per germline (reference sequence).

This clonotype was seen ten or more times. In DNA, the CDR3 is TGTGCCTGGAGGAAGGGACAGATAGACACTGAAGCTTTCTTT. It encodes CAWRKGQIDTEAFF. The chain joins TRBV30 to TRBJ1-1; the match to TRBD1 covers 7 bases. The CDR3 loop spans 14 amino acids. The V gene's germline CDR1 is GTSNPN and CDR2 SVGIG (reference sequence). With 3 bases clipped from V and 3 bases from J, the junction kept 7 bases outside the gene matches.

In its sample, this clonotype was seen many times. V gene TRBV2 combines with J gene TRBJ1-2, with D possibly TRBD1 on 5 matching bases. V lost 0 bases and J 8 bases, leaving 10 bases between the germline ends. Per germline, CDR1 SNHLY and CDR2 FYNNEI. This CDR3 comprises 13 residues. In DNA, the CDR3 is TGTGCCAGCAGTGAAGCGCGGGGCAGGGGCTACACCTTC. Residues: CASSEARGRGYTF.

In its sample, this clonotype was seen many times. The rearrangement uses TRBV3-1 and TRBJ2-2; no clear D gene. The CDR3 runs 14 residues. The V end was cut by 0 bases, the J end by 7 bases, with 9 bases between. Germline-derived CDR1 and CDR2 are LGHDT and YNNKEL (reference sequence). In DNA form, the CDR3 reads TGTGCCAGCAGCCAAGATAGGAGCCGCGGGGAGCTGTTTTTT. It specifies CASSQDRSRGELFF.

This clonotype occurred many times. The rearrangement joins TRBV20-1 to TRBJ2-7; 7 bases match TRBD2. V trimming: 3 bases; J trimming: 0 bases; junction bases outside the gene matches: 5. The CDR3 is 14 amino acids. Germline V gives CDR1 DFQATT, CDR2 SNEGSKA (reference sequence). The CDR3 protein is CSASPGTNSYEQYF. CDR3 coding DNA: TGCAGTGCTAGTCCCGGGACTAACTCCTACGAGCAGTACTTC.

The table lists this clonotype with many counts. In nucleotides, the CDR3 is TGTGCCAGCAGCCGACCGCACAGCTCCTACAATGAGCAGTTCTTC. It encodes CASSRPHSSYNEQFF. V gene TRBV14 combines with J gene TRBJ2-1; D not certain. Germline values: CDR1 SGHDN, CDR2 FVKESK. Deletions cut 4 bases from V and 0 bases from J, with 10 bases between. There are 15 residues in the CDR3. Supplemented by reference TRBV14 and TRBJ2-1, the full variable domain reads EAGVTQFPSHSVIEKGQTVTLRCDPISGHDNLYWYRRVMGKEIKFLLHFVKESKQDESGMPNNRFLAERTGGTYSTLKVQPAELEDSGVYFCASSRPHSSYNEQFFGPGTRLTVL.

In the case of this clonotype: One end of the junction varies from germline; a read error may be responsible. V and J are TRBV12-3 or TRBV12-4 and TRBJ1-5; D is perhaps TRBD1 (5 bases). The CDR3 is 11 residues long. CDR3 nucleotides: TGTGCCAGCAGCGTTACAGGACCCCAGAATTTT. Its translation is CASSVTGPQNF.

This clonotype has ten or more counts. V usage is TRBV7-3 and J usage is TRBJ1-1, with D unclear. The CDR3 length is 13 residues. CDR1 is SGHTA and CDR2 is FQGTGA in the germline V gene. V dropped 5 bases and J dropped 1 base, with 8 bases sitting between them. The CDR3 DNA follows: TGTGCCAGCAGCACTTATAAGAACACTGAAGCTTTCTTT. Translation gives CASSTYKNTEAFF.

This clonotype was seen repeatedly, ten times or more. The chain has TRBV21-1 and TRBJ2-4. TRBV21-1 is a documented pseudogene. The CDR3 runs 14 residues. The CDR3 reads CASSKGFFGNIQYF. In DNA, the CDR3 is TGTGCCAGCAGCAAAGGGTTTTTCGGGAACATTCAGTACTTC.

This clonotype was seen repeatedly, ten times or more. The gene calls are TRBV5-1 and TRBJ2-3, with 9 bases matching TRBD2. The V segment lost 2 bases and the J segment 2 bases; nucleotides outside the gene matches: 12. This CDR3 contains 18 residues. The germline V gene has CDR1 SGHRS and CDR2 YFSETQ. The CDR3 is CASSFSPRVAGDTDTQYF. The CDR3 nucleotides read TGCGCCAGCAGCTTTTCCCCCCGGGTAGCGGGGGACACAGATACGCAGTATTTT.

With respect to this clonotype: At one of its ends the junction is not consistent with the germline gene, which may arise from a read error. The V call is TRBV5-1, the J call TRBJ1-5, with D unclear. Germline assignment: CDR1 SGHRS and CDR2 YFSETQ. There are 14 residues in the CDR3. The DNA for the CDR3 is TGCGCCAGCAGCTTGATGGGCAGTGGAACACCCCAGAATTTT. It translates to CASSLMGSGTPQNF.

The chain recombines TRBV5-6 with TRBJ2-7; D uncertain. Germline lookup yields CDR1 SGHDT and CDR2 YYEEEE. Deletions cut 1 base from V and 0 bases from J, with 8 bases between. The CDR3 spans 14 residues. The CDR3 region is CASSLPDSSYEQYF. CDR3 coding DNA: TGTGCCAGCAGCTTGCCAGACTCCTCCTACGAGCAGTACTTC.